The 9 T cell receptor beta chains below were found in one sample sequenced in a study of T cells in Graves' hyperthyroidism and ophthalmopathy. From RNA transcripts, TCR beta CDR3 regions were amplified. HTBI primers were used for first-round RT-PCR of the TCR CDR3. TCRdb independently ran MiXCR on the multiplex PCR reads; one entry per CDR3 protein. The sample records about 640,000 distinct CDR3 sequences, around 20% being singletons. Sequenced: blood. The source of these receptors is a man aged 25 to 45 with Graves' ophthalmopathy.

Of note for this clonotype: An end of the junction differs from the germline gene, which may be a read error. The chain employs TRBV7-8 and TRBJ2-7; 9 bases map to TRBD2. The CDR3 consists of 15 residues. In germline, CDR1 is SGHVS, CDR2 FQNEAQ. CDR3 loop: CASRLEGSGRYEQYF. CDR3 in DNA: TGTGCCAGCAGATTAGAGGGTAGCGGGAGATACGAGCAGTACTTC.

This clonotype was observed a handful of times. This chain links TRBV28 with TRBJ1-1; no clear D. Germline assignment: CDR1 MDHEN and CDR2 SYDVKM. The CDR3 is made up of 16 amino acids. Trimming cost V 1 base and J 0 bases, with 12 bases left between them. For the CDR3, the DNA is TGTGCCAGCAGTTTATTATTCCGTGGGCTGAACACTGAAGCTTTCTTT. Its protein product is CASSLLFRGLNTEAFF.

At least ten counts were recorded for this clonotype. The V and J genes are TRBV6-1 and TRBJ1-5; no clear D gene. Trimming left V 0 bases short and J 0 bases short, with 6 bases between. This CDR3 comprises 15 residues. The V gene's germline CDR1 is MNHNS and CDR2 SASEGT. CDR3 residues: CASSEASGSNQPQHF. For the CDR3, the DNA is TGTGCCAGCAGTGAAGCGAGCGGTAGCAATCAGCCCCAGCATTTT.

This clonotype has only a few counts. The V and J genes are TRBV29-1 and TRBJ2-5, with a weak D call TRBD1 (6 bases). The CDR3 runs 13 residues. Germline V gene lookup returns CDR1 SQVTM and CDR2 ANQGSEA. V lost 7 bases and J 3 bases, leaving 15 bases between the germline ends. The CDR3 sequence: CSALQGFKETQYF. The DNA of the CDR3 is TGCAGCGCCCTACAGGGTTTTAAAGAGACCCAGTACTTC.

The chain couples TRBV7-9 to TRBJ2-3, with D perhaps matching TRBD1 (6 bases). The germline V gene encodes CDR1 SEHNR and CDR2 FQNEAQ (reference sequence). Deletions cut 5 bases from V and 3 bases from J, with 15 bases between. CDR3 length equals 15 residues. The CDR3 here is CASSRRGVATDTQYF. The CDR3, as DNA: TGTGCCAGCAGCCGCAGGGGTGTCGCGACAGATACGCAGTATTTT.

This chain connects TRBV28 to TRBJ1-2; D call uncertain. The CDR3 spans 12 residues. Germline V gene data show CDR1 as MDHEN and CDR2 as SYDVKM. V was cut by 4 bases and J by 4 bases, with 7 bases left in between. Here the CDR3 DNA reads TGTGCCAGCAGTTACGGCCGCTATGGCTACACCTTC. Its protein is CASSYGRYGYTF.

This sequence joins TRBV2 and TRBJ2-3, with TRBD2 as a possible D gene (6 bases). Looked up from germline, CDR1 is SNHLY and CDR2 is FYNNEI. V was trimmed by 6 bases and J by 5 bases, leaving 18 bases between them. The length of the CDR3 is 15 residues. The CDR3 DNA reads TGTGCCAGCAGAAGGACCGGGAGTTGGGGAGATACGCAGTATTTT. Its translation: CASRRTGSWGDTQYF.

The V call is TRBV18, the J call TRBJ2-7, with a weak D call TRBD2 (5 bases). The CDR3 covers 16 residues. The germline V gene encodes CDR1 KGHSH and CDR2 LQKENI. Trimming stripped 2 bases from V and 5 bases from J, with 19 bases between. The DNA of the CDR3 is TGTGCCAGCTCACCAGCGTTGAGGGTAGGGAGCGACGAGCAGTACTTC. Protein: CASSPALRVGSDEQYF.

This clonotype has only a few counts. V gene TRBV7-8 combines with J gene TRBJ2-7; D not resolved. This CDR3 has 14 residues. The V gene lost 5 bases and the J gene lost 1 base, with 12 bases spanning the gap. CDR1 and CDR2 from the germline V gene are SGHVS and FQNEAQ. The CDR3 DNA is TGTGCCAGCAGCATAGGACGAGCGTCCTACGAGCAGTACTTC. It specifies CASSIGRASYEQYF.